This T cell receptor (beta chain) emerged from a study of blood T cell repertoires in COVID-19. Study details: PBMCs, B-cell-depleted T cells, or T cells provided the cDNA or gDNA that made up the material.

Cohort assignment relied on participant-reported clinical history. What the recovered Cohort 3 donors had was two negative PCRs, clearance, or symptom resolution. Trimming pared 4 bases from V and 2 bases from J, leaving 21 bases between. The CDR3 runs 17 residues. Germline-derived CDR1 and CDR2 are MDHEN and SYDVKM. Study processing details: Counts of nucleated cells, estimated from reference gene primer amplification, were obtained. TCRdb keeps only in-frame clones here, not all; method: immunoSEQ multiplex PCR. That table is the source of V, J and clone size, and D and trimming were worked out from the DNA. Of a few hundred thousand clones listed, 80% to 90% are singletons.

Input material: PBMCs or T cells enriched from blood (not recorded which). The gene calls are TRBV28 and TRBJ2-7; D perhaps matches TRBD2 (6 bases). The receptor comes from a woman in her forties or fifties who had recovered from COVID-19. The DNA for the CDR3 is TGTGCCAGCAGTTCTTACAACGGTTGGCGGGATACCTACGAGCAGTACTTC. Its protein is CASSSYNGWRDTYEQYF.